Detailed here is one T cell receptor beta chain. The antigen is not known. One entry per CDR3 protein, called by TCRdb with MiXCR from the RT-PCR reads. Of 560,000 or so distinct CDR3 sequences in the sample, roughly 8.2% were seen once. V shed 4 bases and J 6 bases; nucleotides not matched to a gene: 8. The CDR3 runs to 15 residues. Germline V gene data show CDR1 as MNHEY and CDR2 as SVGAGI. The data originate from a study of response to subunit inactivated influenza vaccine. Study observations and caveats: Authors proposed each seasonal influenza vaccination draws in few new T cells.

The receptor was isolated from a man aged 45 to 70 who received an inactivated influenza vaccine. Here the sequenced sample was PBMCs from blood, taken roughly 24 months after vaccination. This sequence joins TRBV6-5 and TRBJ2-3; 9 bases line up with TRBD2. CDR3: CASSSPIAGEDTQYF. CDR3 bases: TGTGCCAGCAGTTCCCCAATAGCGGGAGAGGATACGCAGTATTTT.